This TCR beta chain appears in the sequencing data of a study of blood T cell repertoires in COVID-19. There are 15 residues in the CDR3. The germline V gene encodes CDR1 SGHRS and CDR2 YFSETQ. V trimming: 0 bases; J trimming: 0 bases; junction bases outside the gene matches: 2. The repertoire was sequenced with immunoSEQ multiplex PCR; TCRdb's copy has only in-frame clones and lacks some. The table has 60,000 to 90,000 clones, 90% seen once. Sequenced: peripheral blood. The sequence was obtained from a woman at least 80 years old with acute or convalescent COVID-19. V gene TRBV5-1 combines with J gene TRBJ2-5; 7 bases are a match to TRBD1. The CDR3 sequence is CASSLVGQYQETQYF. The CDR3 DNA reads as TGCGCCAGCAGCTTGGTGGGACAGTACCAAGAGACCCAGTACTTC.